The 6 T cell receptor beta chains presented below share a single source sample, sequenced in a study of blood T cell repertoires in COVID-19. The protocol was immunoSEQ multiplex PCR, while the TCRdb copy is restricted to in-frame clones and leaves out a portion. The sample consists of 300,000 to 400,000 clones, around 90% of them appearing once. The specimen was peripheral blood. The receptors come from a middle-aged man with active or convalescent COVID-19.

Of note for this clone: Other DNA variants within this sample encode the same CDR3. The chain is built from TRBV5-1 and TRBJ1-2; possible D gene TRBD1, 5 bases. Per the germline V gene, CDR1 is SGHRS and CDR2 is YFSETQ. The CDR3 loop spans 12 amino acids. V lost 4 bases and J lost 7, with 11 bases in between. CDR3 residues: CASSPRDSGYTF. The CDR3 DNA is TGCGCCAGCAGCCCGCGGGACTCTGGCTACACCTTC.

The gene calls are TRBV7-8 and TRBJ2-3; TRBD1 might be the D (5 bases). This CDR3 has 13 amino acids. V lost 1 base and J lost 8, with 10 bases in between. CDR1 is SGHVS, CDR2 FQNEAQ, per germline. The CDR3, as DNA: TGTGCCAGCAGCTTAGAGGGGCCGGGTACGCAGTATTTT. Protein product: CASSLEGPGTQYF.

V gene TRBV6-4 combines with J gene TRBJ2-1; 8 nucleotides line up with TRBD1. The CDR3 runs 15 residues. From germline, CDR1 is MRHNA and CDR2 SNTAGT. V lost 5 bases, J lost 0 bases, and 3 bases stayed unmatched. The CDR3 is CASSIDRGSYNEQFF. CDR3 nucleotides: TGTGCCAGCAGTATAGACAGGGGCTCCTACAATGAGCAGTTCTTC.

The J gene is TRBJ2-5, the V gene TRBV18; TRBD1 might be the D (6 bases). Germline CDR1 and CDR2: KGHSH and LQKENI. This CDR3 region has 14 residues. V lost 3 bases and J 5 bases, leaving 13 bases between the germline ends. In DNA, the CDR3 is TGTGCCAGCTCACCGGCCAGGGGTGCGGAGACCCAGTACTTC. Translating gives CASSPARGAETQYF.

V usage is TRBV5-6 and J usage is TRBJ2-3, with 8 nucleotides matching TRBD2. Trimming took 4 bases from V and 2 from J; bases not matched to a gene: 6. The CDR3 spans 15 residues. The germline V gene encodes CDR1 SGHDT and CDR2 YYEEEE. This CDR3 reads CASSPGLAYTDTQYF. CDR3 in DNA: TGTGCCAGCAGCCCAGGACTAGCCTACACAGATACGCAGTATTTT.

CDR3 amino acids: CASSPGTGLSGYTF. The CDR3 nucleotides are TGTGCCAGCAGCCCCGGGACAGGGCTATCTGGCTACACCTTC. The rearrangement uses TRBV7-9 and TRBJ1-2; 9 nucleotides align to TRBD1. The CDR3 totals 14 residues. V shed 5 bases and J 7 bases; nucleotides not matched to a gene: 8. Germline V gene data show CDR1 as SEHNR and CDR2 as FQNEAQ (reference sequence).